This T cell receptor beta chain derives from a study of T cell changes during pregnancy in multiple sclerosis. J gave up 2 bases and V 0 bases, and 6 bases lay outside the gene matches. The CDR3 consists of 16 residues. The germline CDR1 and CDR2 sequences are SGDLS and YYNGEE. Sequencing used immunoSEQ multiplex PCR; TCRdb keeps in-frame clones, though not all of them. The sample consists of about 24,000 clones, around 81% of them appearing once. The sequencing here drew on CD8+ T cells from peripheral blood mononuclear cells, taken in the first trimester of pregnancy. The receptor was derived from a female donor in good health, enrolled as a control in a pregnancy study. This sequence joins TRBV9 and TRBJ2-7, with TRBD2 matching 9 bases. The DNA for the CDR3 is TGTGCCAGCAGCGTAGCTACGGGCGGGGGGGCCTACGAGCAGTACTTC. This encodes CASSVATGGGAYEQYF.